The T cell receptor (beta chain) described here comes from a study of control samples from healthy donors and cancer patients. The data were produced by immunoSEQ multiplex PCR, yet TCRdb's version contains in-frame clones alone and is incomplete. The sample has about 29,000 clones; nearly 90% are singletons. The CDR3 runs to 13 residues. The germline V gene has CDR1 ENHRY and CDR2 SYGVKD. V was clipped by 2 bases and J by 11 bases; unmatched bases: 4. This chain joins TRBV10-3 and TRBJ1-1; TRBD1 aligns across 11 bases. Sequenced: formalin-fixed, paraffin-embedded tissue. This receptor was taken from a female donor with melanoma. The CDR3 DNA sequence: TGTGCCATCAGTGAGCCGGGACAGGGGGGGGCTTTCTTT. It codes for CAISEPGQGGAFF.